Sequencing of this TCR beta chain was carried out in a study of T cells in tuberculosis. General observations from the study: Classification accuracy was roughly 87% (AUROC 0.7 to 0.9) with the GMM-specific repertoire.

Trimming cost V 0 bases and J 5 bases; bases outside gene matches: 3. The CDR3 is made up of 15 amino acids. The V gene's germline CDR1 is LNHNV and CDR2 YYDKDF (reference sequence). Only in-frame clones appear in the TCRdb table, and some are missing; sequencing was by immunoSEQ multiplex PCR. The repertoire holds nearly 35,000 clones, with roughly 90% as singletons. As regards this clone: The antigen remains unidentified.

The sequencing sample was made of PBMCs. This clonotype was sampled from a donor aged 10 to 29 with latent tuberculosis or without tuberculosis infection. The genes are TRBV15 and TRBJ2-7; 11 bases are shared with TRBD1. Here the CDR3 reads CATSREGTGGDEQYF. CDR3 DNA sequence: TGTGCCACCAGCAGAGAAGGGACAGGGGGAGACGAGCAGTACTTC.